The 16 T cell receptor beta chains reported below all come from one sample, sequenced in a study of blood T cell repertoires in COVID-19. Generated by immunoSEQ multiplex PCR, the TCRdb table keeps only in-frame clones and is missing some. The data contain some 250,000 clones, approximately 90% of them singletons. The sample consisted of peripheral blood. These receptors were obtained from a woman between 35 and 50 years old who had recovered from COVID-19.

The chain links TRBV12-3 or TRBV12-4 to TRBJ2-7, with TRBD1 matching 7 bases. CDR3 length: 12 residues. V was pared by 6 bases and J by 12 bases, with 11 bases of the junction left unmatched. In nucleotides, the CDR3 is TGTGCCAGCAGCCACGACAGGGTTTGGGTGTACTTC. Translating gives CASSHDRVWVYF.

The sample holds one count of this clone. The chain is built from TRBV5-4 and TRBJ2-5; 11 nucleotides match TRBD1. Unmatched junction bases numbered 3, after V lost 0 bases and J lost 5 bases. The CDR3 sequence is 15 residues long. CDR1 and CDR2 (germline): SGHNT, YYREEE (reference sequence). CDR3 coding DNA: TGTGCCAGCAGCTTGGCGGGACAGGGGGACGAGACCCAGTACTTC. The encoded protein is CASSLAGQGDETQYF.

The gene calls are TRBV30 and TRBJ2-4, with unresolved D. The CDR3 runs to 14 residues. Germline V gene lookup returns CDR1 GTSNPN and CDR2 SVGIG (reference sequence). V lost 3 bases to trimming and J lost 3 bases, with 12 bases between them. The CDR3 here is CAWSTATGKNIQYF. CDR3 sequence (DNA): TGTGCCTGGAGCACCGCTACGGGCAAAAACATTCAGTACTTC.

J is TRBJ2-3 and V is TRBV3-1 (or the pseudogene TRBV3-2); D perhaps matches TRBD2 (6 bases). This CDR3 has 15 residues. CDR1 LGHDT and CDR2 YNNKEL come from the germline V gene (reference sequence). V lost 3 bases to trimming and J lost 1 base, with 11 bases between them. CDR3 DNA sequence: TGTGCCAGCAGCCATGGCGGGATCCGCACAGATACGCAGTATTTT. Its translation is CASSHGGIRTDTQYF.

The V call is TRBV7-8, the J call TRBJ1-2; TRBD1 might be the D (6 bases). V shed 11 bases and J shed 3 bases, with 10 bases lying between them. Looked up from germline, CDR1 is SGHVS and CDR2 is FQNEAQ. The CDR3 loop spans 11 amino acids. Here the CDR3 reads CASRGYYGYTF. CDR3 in DNA: TGTGCCTCTAGGGGGTACTATGGCTACACCTTC.

This chain joins TRBV30 and TRBJ1-2; perhaps TRBD1 as D (6 bases). CDR3 length equals 13 residues. Trimming took 1 base from V and 6 from J, leaving 12 bases between them. CDR1 GTSNPN and CDR2 SVGIG come from the germline V gene (reference sequence). The DNA for the CDR3 is TGTGCCTGGAGTGGATTCCAGGGGCATGGCTACACCTTC. Its translation: CAWSGFQGHGYTF. Full variable domain (outside the CDR3, taken from reference TRBV30 and TRBJ1-2): SQTIHQWPATLVQPVGSPLSLECTVEGTSNPNLYWYRQAAGRGLQLLFYSVGIGQISSEVPQNLSASRPQDRQFILSSKKLLLSDSGFYLCAWSGFQGHGYTFGSGTRLTVV.

This clone was seen once. J is TRBJ2-7 and V is TRBV6-5; possibly TRBD1 for D (6 bases). This CDR3 has 16 amino acids. CDR1 and CDR2 (germline): MNHEY, SVGAGI. V dropped 0 bases and J dropped 3 bases, with 15 bases sitting between them. The CDR3 spells CASSYSGRQDRYEQYF. The DNA for the CDR3 is TGTGCCAGCAGTTACTCCGGACGACAGGACCGCTACGAGCAGTACTTC.

This clone was counted once. The rearrangement uses TRBV4-3 and TRBJ2-1; D is possibly TRBD2 (5 bases). V was pared by 4 bases and J by 6 bases, with 10 bases between. Per the germline V gene, CDR1 is LGHNA and CDR2 is YSLEER. The CDR3 runs to 13 residues. The CDR3 protein is CASSRLRGNEQFF. In nucleotides, the CDR3 is TGCGCCAGCAGCCGCCTCCGGGGCAATGAGCAGTTCTTC.

The chain couples TRBV5-4 to TRBJ2-7; TRBD1 might be the D (6 bases). Germline CDR1 and CDR2: SGHNT and YYREEE (reference sequence). The CDR3 contains 14 residues. Trimming took off 4 bases at V and 6 bases at J, with 17 bases between the two ends. The CDR3: CASSPQGRGGEQYF. The CDR3 coding sequence is TGTGCCAGCAGCCCCCAGGGGAGAGGTGGCGAGCAGTACTTC.

The chain is built from TRBV28 and TRBJ1-3, with TRBD1 matching over 9 bases. Germline V gives CDR1 MDHEN, CDR2 SYDVKM. Trimming cost V 10 bases and J 0 bases; bases outside gene matches: 4. The CDR3 covers 14 residues. CDR3 in amino acids: CATVDRGSGNTIYF. In DNA form, the CDR3 reads TGTGCCACCGTGGACAGGGGCTCTGGAAACACCATATATTTT.

The V call is TRBV7-2, the J call TRBJ2-4; 9 bases agree with TRBD2. J was trimmed by 6 bases and V by 5 bases; bases with no gene match: 17. The CDR3 length is 18 residues. CDR1 and CDR2 from the germline V gene are SGHTA and FQGNSA. The CDR3 DNA is TGTGCCAGCAGCCCCATGGGGCCGGGTCTAGCGGGACCAAACATTCAGTACTTC. This codes for CASSPMGPGLAGPNIQYF.

The V gene is TRBV12-3 or TRBV12-4, the J gene TRBJ1-2; unclear D gene. The V gene lost 1 base and the J gene lost 7 bases, with 7 bases spanning the gap. The length of the CDR3 is 12 residues. In DNA, the CDR3 is TGTGCCAGCAGTTTAGGCGGGGTTGGCTACACCTTC. Encoded protein: CASSLGGVGYTF.

This chain joins TRBV6-2 or TRBV6-3 and TRBJ2-7; tentatively, D is TRBD2 (6 bases). In germline, CDR1 is MNHEY, CDR2 SVGEGT. Trimming took 6 bases from V and 5 from J, leaving 11 bases between them. The CDR3 is 12 amino acids. The chain's CDR3 is CASSPGGNEQYV. In DNA form, the CDR3 reads TGTGCCAGCAGCCCCGGGGGTAACGAGCAGTACGTC.

In DNA, the CDR3 is TGTGCCAGCAGCTTAGGGCGGGGGGGCTACGAGCAGTACGTC. It is translated as CASSLGRGGYEQYV. V and J are TRBV11-2 and TRBJ2-7, with 9 bases lining up with TRBD2. After removal of 1 base from V and 3 bases from J, the junction contained 1 base not matched to a gene. Germline V gene lookup returns CDR1 SGHAT and CDR2 FQNNGV. This CDR3 region has 14 residues.

The rearrangement uses TRBV30 and TRBJ1-4, with a tentative D call TRBD1 (5 bases). CDR1 and CDR2 from the germline V gene are GTSNPN and SVGIG (reference sequence). The CDR3 has 13 amino acids. V lost 8 bases to trimming and J lost 4 bases, with 14 bases between them. In DNA form, the CDR3 reads TGTGCCCAAGGCCGGGGGGGTAATGAAAAACTGTTTTTT. Translation: CAQGRGGNEKLFF.

The chain joins TRBV3-1 (or the pseudogene TRBV3-2) to TRBJ2-7; the match to TRBD1 covers 11 bases. V trimming: 6 bases; J trimming: 5 bases; junction bases outside the gene matches: 12. CDR3 size: 16 residues. CDR1 LGHDT and CDR2 YNNKEL come from the germline V gene (reference sequence). CDR3 region: CASSPSRDRGGNEQYV. The CDR3 DNA is TGTGCCAGCAGTCCCAGCCGGGACAGGGGGGGAAACGAGCAGTACGTC.